There are many counts of the clone carrying this T cell receptor (beta chain). The sample belongs to a study of T cells in Graves' hyperthyroidism and ophthalmopathy. Trimming shortened V by 2 bases and J by 3 bases, and 17 bases separated the two germline ends. Per the germline V gene, CDR1 is MNHNS and CDR2 is SASEGT. This CDR3 comprises 16 residues. Researchers amplified the TCR beta CDR3 regions from RNA transcripts. HTBI primers drove first-round RT-PCR of the TCR CDR3. TCRdb recomputed calls from the multiplex PCR reads with MiXCR, one row per CDR3 protein. The sample carries some 700,000 distinct CDR3 sequences, roughly 17% recorded once.

The clonotype originates from a man in his fifties with Graves' hyperthyroidism. Sequencing was done on a sample of blood. The chain joins TRBV6-1 to TRBJ2-7, with D tentatively TRBD2 (6 bases). The CDR3 loop reads CASSEWKRERGYEQYF. The CDR3 DNA is TGTGCCAGCAGTGAATGGAAACGGGAGAGGGGCTACGAGCAGTACTTC.